This T cell receptor (beta chain) was recorded in a study of beta chain features in type 1 diabetes. The germline V gene has CDR1 MDHEN and CDR2 SYDVKM. The V end lost 5 bases, the J end lost 6 bases, and 16 bases lay between the germline ends. This CDR3 contains 14 residues. Populations obtained by sorting all exceeded 95% purity. The study reverse transcribed the entire isolated RNA, so it sequenced expressed TCRB transcripts. This table comes from immunoSEQ multiplex PCR, and its TCRdb copy is limited to in-frame clones, with some not included. The top ten clones hold 0.023% of a sample with 860,000 or so clones, around a sixth of them seen once.

The receptor was isolated from a woman between 18 and 29 years old in good health. Sequencing used naive CD4+ T cells from blood. The chain combines TRBV28 with TRBJ1-1; weak D call: TRBD1 (6 bases). CDR3 sequence: CASSPGQSIPEAFF. CDR3 coding DNA: TGTGCCAGCAGTCCCGGACAGTCGATCCCTGAAGCTTTCTTT.